The 24 T cell receptor beta chains reported below all come from one sample, sequenced in a study of cytomegalovirus exposure and HLA in healthy donors. The primer mix had 60 Vbeta and 13 Jbeta primers. Sequencing used immunoSEQ multiplex PCR; TCRdb keeps in-frame clones, though not all of them. Among some 150,000 clones listed, 75% to 80% were seen once. The sequenced sample was PBMCs. All receptors come from a male donor in good health and CMV-seronegative.

V and J are TRBV30 and TRBJ1-3; D not resolved. Germline assignment: CDR1 GTSNPN and CDR2 SVGIG (reference sequence). The CDR3 runs to 15 residues. Trimming cost V 2 bases and J 0 bases, with 11 bases left between them. The CDR3 sequence: CAWSSSASSGNTIYF. CDR3 nucleotide sequence: TGTGCCTGGAGTTCTTCAGCGAGCTCTGGAAACACCATATATTTT.

This clone came up a few times. The J gene is TRBJ2-2, the V gene TRBV14; perhaps TRBD1 as D (5 bases). Trimming removed 4 bases from V and 7 bases from J, with 13 bases in between. The CDR3 sequence is 14 residues long. CDR1 SGHDN and CDR2 FVKESK come from the germline V gene. For the CDR3, the DNA is TGTGCCAGCAGCCGCGACCCAGGGATCGGGGAGCTGTTTTTT. Translated, it gives CASSRDPGIGELFF.

A note on this clone: The sample carries other DNA sequences with the same CDR3. The chain recombines TRBV5-1 with TRBJ2-2; the D is unclear. The V gene lost 4 bases and the J gene lost 1 base, with 2 bases spanning the gap. Germline CDR1 SGHRS, CDR2 YFSETQ. CDR3 length equals 12 residues. In DNA, the CDR3 is TGCGCCAGCAGCCTGAACACCGGGGAGCTGTTTTTT. This gives the protein CASSLNTGELFF.

On this clone: A junction boundary mismatches the germline segment, possibly from a read error. The genes are TRBV7-7 and TRBJ2-3; 13 bases align to TRBD2. The CDR3 contains 18 residues. CDR1 is SSHAT, CDR2 FNYEAQ, per germline (reference sequence). The CDR3 DNA follows: TGTGCTAGCAGCCACCGACTAGCGGGGGGATCTTCAGCGGATACGCAGTATTTT. It specifies CASSHRLAGGSSADTQYF.

As DNA, the CDR3 is TGTGCCAGCAGCCTTACAGGGTTTAGGGCAGATACGCAGTATTTT. It encodes CASSLTGFRADTQYF. This chain connects TRBV7-9 to TRBJ2-3, with D perhaps TRBD1 (6 bases). This CDR3 has 15 residues. Germline V gene sequence: CDR1 SEHNR, CDR2 FQNEAQ (reference sequence). V was cut by 5 bases and J by 4 bases, with 16 bases left in between.

This rearrangement joins TRBV12-5 to TRBJ2-4, with TRBD2 matching over 7 bases. In germline, CDR1 is LGHNT, CDR2 FRNRAP. With 2 bases clipped from V and 7 bases from J, the junction kept 2 bases outside the gene matches. This CDR3 is built from 13 residues. CDR3 nucleotide sequence: TGTGCTAGTGGTTTGCGGGGGGATAACATTCAGTACTTC. Encoded protein: CASGLRGDNIQYF.

This clone was picked up a small number of times. The chain joins TRBV14 to TRBJ2-3, with 10 bases that match TRBD2. Germline CDR1 and CDR2: SGHDN and FVKESK. The CDR3 length is 17 residues. With V trimmed by 4 bases and J by 8 bases, 15 bases remained unmatched. CDR3 loop: CASSLLRTSGKGFTQYF. In nucleotides, the CDR3 is TGTGCCAGCAGCCTCCTGAGGACTAGCGGAAAGGGGTTTACGCAGTATTTT.

This clone is a singleton in its sample. The rearrangement links TRBV13 to TRBJ2-4, with 9 bases aligning to TRBD1. From germline, CDR1 is PRHDT and CDR2 FYEKMQ (reference sequence). CDR3 size: 14 residues. The junction had 4 bases not matched to a gene; V was cut back by 9 bases and J by 1 base. The DNA for the CDR3 is TGTGCCAGTGGGGACAGGGCTGCCAAAAACATTCAGTACTTC. Translation: CASGDRAAKNIQYF.

The rearrangement uses TRBV11-1 and TRBJ2-7; D is possibly TRBD2 (6 bases). The CDR3 spans 14 residues. CDR1 SGHAT and CDR2 FQDESV come from the germline V gene (reference sequence). The ends were cut back, 5 bases at V and 2 bases at J, with 13 bases in the middle. The CDR3 DNA is TGTGCCAGCAGCCCCCGGGACTTCGCCTACGAGCAGTACTTC. It is translated as CASSPRDFAYEQYF.

This clone showed up just once. The chain combines TRBV14 with TRBJ2-7; D is undetermined. The CDR3 runs 15 residues. Germline assignment: CDR1 SGHDN and CDR2 FVKESK. Trimming took off 1 base at V and 0 bases at J, with 10 bases between the two ends. DNA of the CDR3: TGTGCCAGCAGCCAAGGTCTAGGTGTCTCCTACGAGCAGTACTTC. Protein sequence: CASSQGLGVSYEQYF.

The genes are TRBV9 and TRBJ1-1, with TRBD1 matching 9 bases. V lost 2 bases to trimming and J lost 4 bases; unmatched junction nucleotides: 0. The CDR3 totals 13 residues. The germline V gene has CDR1 SGDLS and CDR2 YYNGEE. The CDR3 DNA reads as TGTGCCAGCAGCGTGGGACAGGGCACTGAAGCTTTCTTT. It encodes CASSVGQGTEAFF.

This clone was found once. The rearrangement links TRBV18 to TRBJ2-1; 10 bases match TRBD2. After removal of 5 bases from V and 0 bases from J, the junction contained 10 bases not matched to a gene. The V gene's germline CDR1 is KGHSH and CDR2 LQKENI. The CDR3 extends over 18 amino acids. The CDR3 nucleotides read TGTGCCAGCTCAGCGAGAGCGGGAGGGCCGAGCTCCTACAATGAGCAGTTCTTC. This encodes CASSARAGGPSSYNEQFF.

The CDR3 is CASSPQLAGGETQYF. The CDR3 DNA reads TGTGCCAGCTCACCACAACTAGCGGGAGGGGAGACCCAGTACTTC. This chain joins TRBV18 and TRBJ2-5, with 13 bases identical to TRBD2. Per the germline V gene, CDR1 is KGHSH and CDR2 is LQKENI. The CDR3 is 15 amino acids. J was trimmed by 5 bases and V by 1 base; bases with no gene match: 1.

The V gene is TRBV5-1, the J gene TRBJ1-6; D is possibly TRBD1 (5 bases). V was clipped by 1 base and J by 10 bases, with 9 bases between them. The germline CDR1 and CDR2 sequences are SGHRS and YFSETQ. The CDR3 is made up of 13 amino acids. Here the CDR3 reads CASSLSGGSPLHF. CDR3 nucleotide sequence: TGCGCCAGCAGCTTGAGTGGGGGGTCACCCCTCCACTTT.

The chain employs TRBV10-3 and TRBJ1-1; 7 bases line up with TRBD1. Per the germline V gene, CDR1 is ENHRY and CDR2 is SYGVKD. With V trimmed by 1 base and J by 4 bases, 6 bases remained unmatched. This CDR3 comprises 15 residues. CDR3: CAISEYTGDGTEAFF. CDR3 in DNA: TGTGCCATCAGTGAGTATACAGGGGATGGCACTGAAGCTTTCTTT.

This clone has only a few counts. The chain couples TRBV18 to TRBJ2-2; TRBD2 agrees at 14 bases. CDR1 and CDR2 from the germline V gene are KGHSH and LQKENI. V lost 3 bases, J lost 0 bases, and 3 bases stayed unmatched. This CDR3 comprises 18 residues. CDR3 sequence: CASSPGTSGGPNTGELFF. The DNA for the CDR3 is TGTGCCAGCTCACCTGGGACTAGCGGGGGCCCGAACACCGGGGAGCTGTTTTTT. The whole variable domain, remainder taken from reference TRBV18 and TRBJ2-2, is NAGVMQNPRHLVRRRGQEARLRCSPMKGHSHVYWYRQLPEEGLKFMVYLQKENIIDESGMPKERFSAEFPKEGPSILRIQQVVRGDSAAYFCASSPGTSGGPNTGELFFGEGSRLTVL.

The chain has TRBV14 and TRBJ2-2, with 9 bases aligning to TRBD2. The CDR3 has 17 residues. The germline V gene encodes CDR1 SGHDN and CDR2 FVKESK. V lost 4 bases to trimming and J lost 8 bases; unmatched junction nucleotides: 14. The chain's CDR3 is CASSPDPAGGRIGELFF. CDR3 coding DNA: TGTGCCAGCAGCCCAGACCCGGCGGGGGGGCGGATTGGGGAGCTGTTTTTT. The full variable domain, completed using reference TRBV14 and TRBJ2-2, is EAGVTQFPSHSVIEKGQTVTLRCDPISGHDNLYWYRRVMGKEIKFLLHFVKESKQDESGMPNNRFLAERTGGTYSTLKVQPAELEDSGVYFCASSPDPAGGRIGELFFGEGSRLTVL.

The chain has TRBV10-3 and TRBJ2-2; TRBD1 agrees at 7 bases. Germline trimming cut 3 bases from V and 2 bases from J; bases unmatched to any gene: 6. CDR1 is ENHRY, CDR2 SYGVKD, per germline. The CDR3 length is 16 residues. The CDR3 DNA sequence: TGTGCCATCAGTGAATGGGGACAGCTAAACACCGGGGAGCTGTTTTTT. It codes for CAISEWGQLNTGELFF.

The chain couples TRBV5-1 to TRBJ1-6; perhaps TRBD1 as D (5 bases). The germline gives CDR1 SGHRS, CDR2 YFSETQ. The ends were cut back, 0 bases at V and 7 bases at J, with 11 bases in the middle. The length of the CDR3 is 15 residues. CDR3 DNA: TGCGCCAGCAGCTTGGCCGGGCAGGGAAATTCACCCCTCCACTTT. This sequence encodes CASSLAGQGNSPLHF.

This clone has a single count. The V gene is TRBV2, the J gene TRBJ2-7; TRBD2 agrees at 7 bases. The CDR3 runs to 11 residues. Trimming removed 8 bases from V and 3 bases from J; junction bases left unmatched: 1. From germline, CDR1 is SNHLY and CDR2 FYNNEI. CDR3 bases: TGTGCCAGCTGGGGGGGCTACGAGCAGTACTTC. This gives the protein CASWGGYEQYF.

The J gene is TRBJ2-1, the V gene TRBV10-3; TRBD2 matches 16 bases. V lost 6 bases, J lost 9 bases, and 5 bases stayed unmatched. Germline CDR1 and CDR2: ENHRY and SYGVKD. This CDR3 is 15 amino acids long. This CDR3 reads CAIRGTSGREGEQFF. CDR3 in DNA: TGTGCCATCAGGGGGACTAGCGGGAGGGAGGGTGAGCAGTTCTTC.

This sequence joins TRBV14 and TRBJ2-5; TRBD2 matches 7 bases. Germline CDR1 SGHDN, CDR2 FVKESK. Losses at the gene ends were 0 bases for V and 5 bases for J; bases not matched to a gene: 9. CDR3 size: 16 residues. CDR3 sequence (DNA): TGTGCCAGCAGCCAAGATCGAGGGAGGGGAGTGGAGACCCAGTACTTC. Its translation: CASSQDRGRGVETQYF.

For the CDR3, the DNA is TGCGCCACCCGGGACTACTCCACAGATACGCAGTATTTT. It is translated as CATRDYSTDTQYF. The gene calls are TRBV23-1 and TRBJ2-3; TRBD2 aligns across 7 bases. Being an ORF, TRBV23-1 has a function that is uncertain. The CDR3 is 13 residues long. V was clipped by 10 bases and J by 2 bases; unmatched bases: 6.

The chain has TRBV7-3 and TRBJ2-2; possibly TRBD2 for D (6 bases). The CDR3 consists of 15 residues. Trimming pared 0 bases from V and 7 bases from J, leaving 12 bases between. In germline, CDR1 is SGHTA, CDR2 FQGTGA. The CDR3, as DNA: TGTGCCAGCAGCTTAACCGGGGACTGGATCGGGGAGCTGTTTTTT. Protein sequence: CASSLTGDWIGELFF.